This TCR beta chain was found in a study of blood T cell repertoires in COVID-19. The overall study: The origin of the acute and convalescent COVID-19 samples was the United States, Italy and Spain. Nucleic acid was either cDNA or gDNA, and it came from T cells, B-cell-depleted T cells, or PBMCs.

The CDR3 is 17 residues long. Germline CDR1 and CDR2: LNHDA and SQIVND (reference sequence). V gave up 10 bases and J gave up 0 bases, with 24 bases separating them. Original data processing: Counts of nucleated cells, estimated from reference gene primer amplification, were obtained. Data came from immunoSEQ multiplex PCR; TCRdb stores just in-frame clones and leaves some out. The V and J calls and clone size were taken over from that table, and D and trimming were inferred from the DNA. The top ten hold under 3% of the sample, which has hundreds of thousands of clones, 85% to 90% seen once. The chain joins TRBV19 to TRBJ1-2, with D possibly being TRBD1 (5 bases). Sequencing input: PBMCs or T cells enriched from blood (not recorded which). The source is a woman in her forties or fifties who had been exposed to COVID-19. In nucleotides, the CDR3 is TGTGCCACCTCCGCTGGGGCCATGATTCTCGCTAACTATGGCTACACCTTC. Its protein is CATSAGAMILANYGYTF.